This entry lists 13 T cell receptor beta chains sequenced from one sample in a study of cytomegalovirus exposure and HLA in healthy donors. The study ran its PCR with 60 Vbeta and 13 Jbeta primers. Produced via immunoSEQ multiplex PCR; TCRdb's table is partial and in-frame only. The sample has about 120,000 clones, 15% seen once; the top ten hold about 2%. The sequenced sample consisted of PBMCs. The receptors stem from a young woman in good health and CMV-seronegative.

The chain uses TRBV6-6 and TRBJ2-5; 8 nucleotides align to TRBD1. The CDR3 extends over 15 amino acids. V lost 4 bases to trimming and J lost 1 base; unmatched junction nucleotides: 5. Germline lookup yields CDR1 MNHNY and CDR2 SVGAGI (reference sequence). Written as DNA, the CDR3 is TGTGCCAGCAGTTCGCCGACAGGGGTCCAAGAGACCCAGTACTTC. Translation gives CASSSPTGVQETQYF.

The chain has TRBV6-1 and TRBJ1-5; a weak D match, TRBD1 (5 bases). V was clipped by 8 bases and J by 0 bases, with 5 bases between them. Germline V gene lookup returns CDR1 MNHNS and CDR2 SASEGT. The CDR3 spans 12 residues. The CDR3 is CASQGSNQPQHF. CDR3 DNA: TGTGCCAGCCAGGGTAGCAATCAGCCCCAGCATTTT.

This clone was counted only a few times. The chain combines TRBV2 with TRBJ2-7; possible D gene TRBD1, 6 bases. Trimming removed 1 base from V and 2 bases from J, with 12 bases in between. The CDR3 runs 15 residues. Germline CDR1 SNHLY, CDR2 FYNNEI. The DNA for the CDR3 is TGTGCCAGCAGTGAAGGTGAACAGGGTCCCTACGAGCAGTACTTC. Protein product: CASSEGEQGPYEQYF.

The rearrangement joins TRBV4-1 to TRBJ2-2, with TRBD2 matching over 11 bases. This CDR3 region has 15 residues. V was pared by 5 bases and J by 4 bases, with 3 bases of the junction left unmatched. From germline, CDR1 is MGHRA and CDR2 YSYEKL. CDR3 loop: CASSKGLAVTGELFF. CDR3 bases: TGCGCCAGCAGCAAGGGACTAGCGGTCACCGGGGAGCTGTTTTTT.

This clone was picked up many times. The rearrangement joins TRBV6-5 to TRBJ2-7; 7 bases are a match to TRBD1. This CDR3 is built from 14 residues. The V and J ends lost 2 bases and 0 bases, in that order; junction bases with no gene match: 1. CDR1 is MNHEY, CDR2 SVGAGI, per germline. The CDR3 spells CASSYGDSSYEQYF. Here the CDR3 DNA reads TGTGCCAGCAGTTACGGGGACAGCTCCTACGAGCAGTACTTC.

The table lists this clone with a count of one. The chain links TRBV9 to TRBJ2-3, with no clear D. V was trimmed by 0 bases and J by 0 bases, leaving 11 bases between them. The CDR3 extends over 16 amino acids. The V gene's germline CDR1 is SGDLS and CDR2 YYNGEE. CDR3 DNA sequence: TGTGCCAGCAGCGTAGCCGGCGGCTCTAGCACAGATACGCAGTATTTT. Amino acid sequence: CASSVAGGSSTDTQYF.

CDR3 amino acids: CASGRGNGYTF. The CDR3 region has the DNA TGTGCCAGCGGCAGGGGAAATGGCTACACCTTC. The rearrangement links TRBV6-5 to TRBJ1-2; D is perhaps TRBD1 (6 bases). The V and J ends lost 8 bases and 6 bases respectively, with 10 bases between them. Germline loops: CDR1 MNHEY, CDR2 SVGAGI. The CDR3 spans 11 residues.

The chain joins TRBV28 to TRBJ2-7; 8 bases agree with TRBD1. The V gene's germline CDR1 is MDHEN and CDR2 SYDVKM. The CDR3 totals 14 residues. The V segment lost 7 bases and the J segment 1 base; nucleotides outside the gene matches: 6. CDR3 amino acids: CASKARDRSYEQYF. Written as DNA, the CDR3 is TGTGCCAGCAAAGCTCGGGACAGGTCCTACGAGCAGTACTTC.

This clone has only a few counts. The V call is TRBV9, the J call TRBJ2-5, with 8 bases that match TRBD2. The CDR3 has 15 residues. Per germline, CDR1 SGDLS and CDR2 YYNGEE. Trimming took 0 bases from V and 5 from J; bases not matched to a gene: 6. DNA of the CDR3: TGTGCCAGCAGCGTAGATGGACTAGCTGCGGAGACCCAGTACTTC. Its translation: CASSVDGLAAETQYF.

This clone was seen a few times. For the CDR3, the DNA is TGTGCCAGCAGTATGACTAGCGGGGTCTACAATGAGCAGTTCTTC. Its protein product is CASSMTSGVYNEQFF. J is TRBJ2-1 and V is TRBV6-5, with 11 bases lining up with TRBD2. The CDR3 is made up of 15 amino acids. Per the germline V gene, CDR1 is MNHEY and CDR2 is SVGAGI. V shed 5 bases, J shed 3 bases, and the junction held 3 bases outside the gene matches.

This clone has a single count. This chain joins TRBV4-1 and TRBJ1-5; a possible D gene is TRBD1 (6 bases). The germline gives CDR1 MGHRA, CDR2 YSYEKL. CDR3 size: 17 residues. V lost 3 bases and J lost 1, with 16 bases in between. CDR3 amino acids: CASSQSQGKASNQPQHF. Written as DNA, the CDR3 is TGCGCCAGCAGCCAGTCCCAGGGGAAGGCGAGCAATCAGCCCCAGCATTTT.

The chain combines TRBV10-3 with TRBJ2-5, with a tentative D call TRBD1 (5 bases). Germline CDR1 reads ENHRY; CDR2 reads SYGVKD. V dropped 3 bases and J dropped 0 bases, with 5 bases sitting between them. The CDR3 runs 13 residues. CDR3 nucleotide sequence: TGTGCCATCAGTGACAGGGACCAAGAGACCCAGTACTTC. Translating it yields CAISDRDQETQYF.

This clone showed up just a few times. The rearrangement uses TRBV5-6 and TRBJ2-2; D is unclear. Germline V lookup: CDR1 SGHDT, CDR2 YYEEEE. This CDR3 is built from 13 residues. Trimming left V 4 bases short and J 3 bases short, with 7 bases between. This CDR3 is CASSPRYTGELFF. The CDR3 DNA reads TGTGCCAGCAGCCCGAGGTACACCGGGGAGCTGTTTTTT.